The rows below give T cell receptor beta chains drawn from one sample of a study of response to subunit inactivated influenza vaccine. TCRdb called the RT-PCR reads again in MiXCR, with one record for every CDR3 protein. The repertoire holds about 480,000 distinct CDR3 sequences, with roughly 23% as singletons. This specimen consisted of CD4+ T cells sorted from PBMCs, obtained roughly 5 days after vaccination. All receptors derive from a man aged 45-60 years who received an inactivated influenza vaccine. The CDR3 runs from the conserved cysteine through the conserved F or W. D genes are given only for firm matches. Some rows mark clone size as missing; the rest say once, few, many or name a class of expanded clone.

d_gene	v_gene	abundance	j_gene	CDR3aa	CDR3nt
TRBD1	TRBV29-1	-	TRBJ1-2	CSVIVGTGNRANYGYTF	TGCAGCGTTATCGTTGGGACAGGGAATAGGGCTAACTATGGCTACACCTTC
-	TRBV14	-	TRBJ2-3	CASSRIGRLKDTQYF	TGTGCCAGCAGCCGGATCGGCAGGCTCAAAGATACGCAGTATTTT
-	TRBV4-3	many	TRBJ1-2	CASSLQRGANYGYTF	TGCGCCAGCAGCCTCCAAAGGGGGGCTAACTATGGCTACACCTTC
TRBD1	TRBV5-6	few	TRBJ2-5	CASSWGQGARETQYF	TGTGCCAGCAGCTGGGGACAGGGGGCGCGGGAGACCCAGTACTTC
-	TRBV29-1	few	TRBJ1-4	CSVGRANEKLFF	TGCAGCGTTGGGCGGGCGAATGAAAAACTGTTTTTT
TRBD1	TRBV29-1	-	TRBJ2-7	CSVWGSGTGGYEQYF	TGCAGCGTTTGGGGATCCGGGACAGGGGGGTACGAGCAGTACTTC
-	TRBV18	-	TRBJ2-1	CASSPPLAVSYNEQFF	TGTGCCAGCTCACCACCCTTAGCTGTCTCCTACAATGAGCAGTTCTTC
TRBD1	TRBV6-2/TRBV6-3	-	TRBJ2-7	CASSRGQPSEQYF	TGTGCCAGCAGCCGGGGACAGCCGTCAGAGCAGTACTTC
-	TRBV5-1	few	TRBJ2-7	CASSLATGWEYEQYF	TGCGCCAGCAGCTTGGCCACAGGGTGGGAATACGAGCAGTACTTC
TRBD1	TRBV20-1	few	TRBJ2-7	CSARVTGGREQYF	TGCAGTGCTAGAGTGACAGGGGGACGCGAGCAGTACTTC
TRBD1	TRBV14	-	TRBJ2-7	CASSRRQGYEQYF	TGTGCCAGCAGCCGACGACAGGGCTACGAGCAGTACTTC
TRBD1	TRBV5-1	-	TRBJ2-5	CASSLGTGRGRETQYF	TGCGCCAGCAGCCTCGGGACAGGGAGGGGAAGGGAGACCCAGTACTTC
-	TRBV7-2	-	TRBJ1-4	CASSSLGGEEKLFF	TGTGCCAGCAGCTCCCTTGGAGGAGAGGAAAAACTGTTTTTT
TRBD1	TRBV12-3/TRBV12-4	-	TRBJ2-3	CASSRTGGSTDTQYF	TGTGCCAGCAGCCGAACAGGGGGGAGCACAGATACGCAGTATTTT
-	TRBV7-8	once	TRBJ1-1	CASSLVKSGTEAFF	TGTGCCAGCAGCTTAGTCAAGTCGGGCACTGAAGCTTTCTTT
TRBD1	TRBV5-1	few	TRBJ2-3	CASSNRQGSSTDTQYF	TGCGCCAGCAGCAACCGACAGGGCTCTAGCACAGATACGCAGTATTTT
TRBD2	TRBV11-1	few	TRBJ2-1	CASSFRTGTRASYNEQFF	TGTGCCAGCAGCTTCCGGACCGGGACTAGGGCATCCTACAATGAGCAGTTCTTC
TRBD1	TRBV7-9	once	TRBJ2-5	CASSLLPGQGQETQYF	TGTGCCAGCAGCCTCCTTCCGGGACAGGGGCAAGAGACCCAGTACTTC
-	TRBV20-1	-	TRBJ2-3	CSASRVGQFQYF	TGCAGTGCTAGTCGAGTTGGGCAGTTTCAGTATTTT
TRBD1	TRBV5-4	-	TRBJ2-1	CASRSTGGIANEQFF	TGTGCCAGCAGGTCTACAGGGGGCATAGCCAATGAGCAGTTCTTC
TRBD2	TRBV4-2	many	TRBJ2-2	CASSTSGTDTGELFF	TGTGCCAGCAGCACTAGCGGGACAGACACCGGGGAGCTGTTTTTT
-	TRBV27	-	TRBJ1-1	CASSLSSQGLNTEAFF	TGTGCCAGCAGTTTATCATCGCAGGGGTTGAACACTGAAGCTTTCTTT
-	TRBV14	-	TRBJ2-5	CASSQDLRQRRQETQYF	TGTGCCAGCAGCCAAGATCTCAGGCAACGTAGACAAGAGACCCAGTACTTC
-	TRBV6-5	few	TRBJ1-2	CASTTQGGGYTF	TGTGCCAGCACCACGCAGGGTGGCGGCTACACCTTC
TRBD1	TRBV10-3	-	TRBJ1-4	CAIAGGSNEKLFF	TGTGCCATAGCAGGGGGGTCTAATGAAAAACTGTTTTTT
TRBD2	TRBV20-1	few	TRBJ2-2	CSASTGLAAEVRTGELFF	TGCAGTGCTAGTACCGGACTAGCGGCGGAGGTTCGCACCGGGGAGCTGTTTTTT